The subject of this entry is one TCR beta chain. The source of the sample is a study of blood T cells in healthy people across ages. This CDR3 is built from 17 residues. Germline V gene sequence: CDR1 SGHAT, CDR2 FQNNGV. A second PCR of roughly 7 to 11 cycles used a sample-barcoded 5' primer and a J-beta primer mix. TCRdb fed the 5' RACE reads into MiXCR, producing one record per CDR3 protein. The sample records roughly 800,000 distinct CDR3 sequences, 20% to 25% being singletons. These data were also reused for a study on T cells of mothers and their children. From that study: Regardless of relatedness, pairs show thymic selection shaping TCR recombination output in a similar manner.

Sequencing input: blood. V is TRBV11-2 and J is TRBJ2-5, with 9 bases lining up with TRBD2. Judging by the DNA end, TRBJ2-7 fits better; the J call may be wrong. The TCR comes from a boy younger than 18 in good health. CDR3 protein: CASSLVSSGTTLYEQYF. Here the CDR3 DNA reads TGTGCCAGCAGCTTAGTGTCTAGCGGGACAACTTTATACGAGCAGTACTTC.